The clone carrying this T cell receptor delta chain was counted only a few times. Its cognate antigen is unknown. The sample belongs to a study of Vδ1+ human thymocytes. Whole-study findings and limits: Thymic TRG and TRD repertoires appeared highly polyclonal. Bulk data may be misread because of unexpected Vdelta2 sequences. Unlike peripheral blood Vdelta1+ controls, thymic delta-chain sequences included about 20% Vdelta2 and few Vdelta3.

Extracted RNA was reverse transcribed into cDNA. Multiplex PCR used pooled V-gene forward primers and a constant-region reverse primer to amplify CDR3s. TCRdb used CATT to re-call clones from the multiplex PCR reads. Of 24,000 or so delta-chain clones in the sample, around 28% were seen once. The CDR3 is 14 amino acids. Trimming stripped 2 bases from V and 1 base from J, with 8 bases between. CDR1 and CDR2 from the germline V gene are TSWWSYY and QGS. The sorted cells were CD3+ Vdelta1+ Vdelta2- thymocytes from alphabeta-depleted thymus. Purity of the sorted Vdelta1+ thymocytes ranged from roughly 98% to 99.6%.

The sample was Vdelta1+ gamma-delta thymocytes from the thymus. Specified subset: FACS-sorted CD3+ TCRalphabeta- TCRVdelta1+ TCRVdelta2- thymocytes. The TCR comes from a boy in the first two years of life who had congenital heart surgery. This sequence joins TRDV1 and TRDJ1, with D perhaps matching TRDD3 (6 bases). DNA of the CDR3: TGTGCTCTTGGGGAAGGGGGGAGCACCGATAAACTCATCTTT. It translates to CALGEGGSTDKLIF.